The 11 T cell receptor beta chains below all came from one sample that was sequenced in a study of T cells in women clearing cervical HPV infection. The repertoire was sequenced with immunoSEQ multiplex PCR; TCRdb's copy has only in-frame clones and lacks some. The listing records 40,000 to 60,000 clones. Sequenced: blood buffy coat. The source of these receptors is a woman aged 18 to 75 with a cervical HPV16 infection that either progressed to CIN3+ or cleared (not recorded which).

Remarks on this clone: The read finishes 3 residues shy of the CDR3 end, and the germline J gene is used to complete it. The J gene is TRBJ1-4, the V gene TRBV5-6; D ambiguous. Germline V gene sequence: CDR1 SGHDT, CDR2 YYEEEE. The CDR3 has 14 amino acids. V was shortened by 0 bases and J by 7 bases, with 10 bases between the two germline ends. The CDR3 region is CASSLGGPGEKLFF. CDR3 DNA (partial): TGTGCCAGCAGCTTGGGAGGGCCCGGTGAAAAA.

For this clone: The read terminates 3 residues before the CDR3 end, so the remaining end is supplied by the germline J gene. This rearrangement joins TRBV7-9 to TRBJ1-2; 8 nucleotides line up with TRBD1. Germline V gene data show CDR1 as SEHNR and CDR2 as FQNEAQ (reference sequence). There are 15 residues in the CDR3. The part of the CDR3 DNA that was read is TGTGCCAGCAGCTTAGCCAGAGGACAGGGCGGGGAC. Translating gives CASSLARGQGGD. In full, the CDR3 reads CASSLARGQGGDYTF.

A note on this clone: The read halts 3 residues ahead of the CDR3 end, with the missing end drawn from the germline J gene. The chain combines TRBV19 with TRBJ2-3, with D perhaps matching TRBD1 (5 bases). This CDR3 spans 13 amino acids. Germline CDR1 and CDR2: LNHDA and SQIVND (reference sequence). The CDR3 reads CASGPGLNQPQYF. The covered CDR3 bases are TGTGCCAGTGGCCCAGGGCTCAATCAGCCG.

For this clone: The sequence runs out 3 residues before the end of the CDR3; the remainder is reconstructed from the germline J gene. The V gene is TRBV19, the J gene TRBJ1-2, with 8 bases identical to TRBD1. CDR1 is LNHDA and CDR2 is SQIVND in the germline V gene (reference sequence). The CDR3 sequence is 13 residues long. CDR3 sequence: CASSRTGKDDYTF. The sequenced part of the CDR3 DNA is TGTGCCAGTAGCCGGACAGGGAAAGACGAC. Supplemented by reference TRBV19 and TRBJ1-2, the full variable domain reads DGGITQSPKYLFRKEGQNVTLSCEQNLNHDAMYWYRQDPGQGLRLIYYSQIVNDFQKGDIAEGYSVSREKKESFPLTVTSAQKNPTAFYLCASSRTGKDDYTFGSGTRLTVV.

For this clone: A junction end diverges from the germline sequence, so it may reflect a read error. The read falls 3 residues short of the CDR3 end, and the missing part is taken from the germline J gene. The gene calls are TRBV5-1 and TRBJ2-2, with 7 bases that match TRBD1. This CDR3 has 15 amino acids. Per the germline V gene, CDR1 is SGHRS and CDR2 is YFSETQ. The CDR3 sequence is CASSLEGQVLGGLFF. The part of the CDR3 DNA that was read is TGCGCCAGCAGCTTGGAAGGACAGGTCCTTGGGGGG. Full variable domain (missing parts from reference TRBV5-1 and TRBJ2-2): KAGVTQTPRYLIKTRGQQVTLSCSPISGHRSVSWYQQTPGQGLQFLFEYFSETQRNKGNFPGRFSGRQFSNSRSEMNVSTLELGDSALYLCASSLEGQVLGGLFFGEGSRLTVL.

Here the CDR3 reads CASSIILTSTDTQYF. The sequenced part of the CDR3 DNA is TGTGCCAGTAGTATTATACTGACTAGCACAGATACG. This chain joins TRBV19 and TRBJ2-3; D not certain. From the germline J gene comes the end of the CDR3, since the read stops 3 residues before it. Germline CDR1 LNHDA, CDR2 SQIVND (reference sequence). Trimming shortened V by 3 bases and J by 0 bases, and 10 bases separated the two germline ends. The CDR3 is 15 residues long.

As concerns this clone: The read falls 3 residues short of the CDR3 end, and the missing part is taken from the germline J gene. The chain recombines TRBV28 with TRBJ1-2; 8 bases map to TRBD1. The CDR3 is 15 residues long. V lost 1 base and J lost 3; bases outside the gene matches: 4. Per the germline V gene, CDR1 is MDHEN and CDR2 is SYDVKM. The covered CDR3 bases are TGTGCCAGCAGTTTATCGGGACAGGACCACTATGGC. This gives the protein CASSLSGQDHYG. The full CDR3 protein reads CASSLSGQDHYGYTF.

Comments on this clone: Read data end 3 residues before the CDR3 end; the end is taken from the germline J gene. The chain couples TRBV5-1 to TRBJ2-1, with a weak D call TRBD2 (5 bases). Germline V gene sequence: CDR1 SGHRS, CDR2 YFSETQ. CDR3 length: 15 residues. Trimming took 0 bases from V and 7 from J, leaving 14 bases between them. The CDR3 DNA, read in part, is TGCGCCAGCAGCTTGGCGGAGCGGCAAGGGAATGAG. Its protein is CASSLAERQGNE. The full CDR3 sequence reads CASSLAERQGNEQFF.

Turning to this clone: Coverage ceases 3 residues before the CDR3 finishes, and the germline J gene fills in the end. This sequence joins TRBV7-2 and TRBJ2-1; 12 bases fit TRBD2. Germline trimming cut 5 bases from V and 5 bases from J; bases unmatched to any gene: 1. Germline CDR1 reads SGHTA; CDR2 reads FQGNSA. CDR3 length equals 14 residues. The CDR3 DNA, read in part, is TGTGCCAGCAGCCGGACTAGCGGGGACAATGAG. Amino acids: CASSRTSGDNE. The full CDR3 reads CASSRTSGDNEQFF.

On this clone: With the read ending 3 residues before the CDR3 end, the germline J gene is used to fill in that end. The V and J genes are TRBV19 and TRBJ1-5; D gene unclear. CDR1 and CDR2 (germline): LNHDA, SQIVND (reference sequence). The CDR3 covers 15 residues. V was cut by 2 bases and J by 5 bases, with 13 bases left in between. The CDR3 here is CASSISGILHQPQHF. The sequenced CDR3 bases are TGTGCCAGTAGTATAAGTGGCATTTTACATCAGCCC.

On this clone: The missing CDR3 end, 3 residues past where the read stops, is filled in from the germline J gene. The chain uses TRBV14 and TRBJ2-1, with TRBD2 matching 9 bases. The CDR3 is made up of 16 amino acids. Germline CDR1 reads SGHDN; CDR2 reads FVKESK. Trimming at V came to 3 bases and at J to 2 bases, leaving 5 bases not matched to a gene. CDR3 bases read: TGTGCCAGCAGCCAGAGCGGGGGGAAGGCCTACAATGAG. It is translated as CASSQSGGKAYNE. The CDR3 in its entirety is CASSQSGGKAYNEQFF. Complete variable domain (other parts from reference TRBV14 and TRBJ2-1): EAGVTQFPSHSVIEKGQTVTLRCDPISGHDNLYWYRRVMGKEIKFLLHFVKESKQDESGMPNNRFLAERTGGTYSTLKVQPAELEDSGVYFCASSQSGGKAYNEQFFGPGTRLTVL.